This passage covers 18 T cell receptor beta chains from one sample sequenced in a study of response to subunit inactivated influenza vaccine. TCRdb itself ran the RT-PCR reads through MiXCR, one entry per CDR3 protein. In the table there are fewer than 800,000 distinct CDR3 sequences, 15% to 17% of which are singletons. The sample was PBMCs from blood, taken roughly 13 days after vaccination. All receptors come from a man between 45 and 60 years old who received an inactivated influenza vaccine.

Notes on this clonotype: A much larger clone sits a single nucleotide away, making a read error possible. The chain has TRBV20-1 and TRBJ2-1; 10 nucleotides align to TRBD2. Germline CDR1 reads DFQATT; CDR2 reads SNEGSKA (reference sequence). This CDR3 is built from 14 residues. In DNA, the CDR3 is TGCAGTGCTACCGGGACTAGCGCTTACAATGAGCAGTCCTTC. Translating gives CSATGTSAYNEQSF.

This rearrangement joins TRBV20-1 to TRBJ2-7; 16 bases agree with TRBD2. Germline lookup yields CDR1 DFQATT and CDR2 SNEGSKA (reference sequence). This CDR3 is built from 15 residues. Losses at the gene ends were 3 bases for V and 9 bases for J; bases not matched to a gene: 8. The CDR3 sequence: CSASPGTSGGEMQYF. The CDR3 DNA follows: TGCAGTGCTAGCCCCGGGACTAGCGGGGGGGAAATGCAGTACTTC.

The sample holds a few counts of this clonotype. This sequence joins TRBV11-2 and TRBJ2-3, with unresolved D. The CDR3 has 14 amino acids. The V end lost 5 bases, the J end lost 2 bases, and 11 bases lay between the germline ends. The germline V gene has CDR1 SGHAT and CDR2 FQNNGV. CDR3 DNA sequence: TGTGCCAGCAGCCCTCTAATCGCCACAGATACGCAGTATTTT. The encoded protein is CASSPLIATDTQYF.

The CDR3 loop is CATSRETSGRYEQFF. CDR3 nucleotides: TGTGCCACCAGCAGAGAGACTAGCGGGAGGTATGAGCAGTTCTTC. V usage is TRBV15 and J usage is TRBJ2-1; the match to TRBD2 covers 13 bases. The V gene's germline CDR1 is LNHNV and CDR2 YYDKDF (reference sequence). CDR3 size: 15 residues. After removal of 0 bases from V and 8 bases from J, the junction contained 1 base not matched to a gene.

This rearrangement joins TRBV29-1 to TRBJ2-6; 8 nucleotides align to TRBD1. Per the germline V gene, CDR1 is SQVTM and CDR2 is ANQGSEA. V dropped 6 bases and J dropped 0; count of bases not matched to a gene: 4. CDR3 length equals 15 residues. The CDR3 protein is CSVADRGSGANVLTF. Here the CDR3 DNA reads TGCAGCGTGGCCGACAGGGGCTCTGGGGCCAACGTCCTGACTTTC. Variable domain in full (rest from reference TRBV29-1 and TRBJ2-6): SAVISQKPSRDICQRGTSLTIQCQVDSQVTMMFWYRQQPGQSLTLIATANQGSEATYESGFVIDKFPISRPNLTFSTLTVSNMSPEDSSIYLCSVADRGSGANVLTFGAGSRLTVL.

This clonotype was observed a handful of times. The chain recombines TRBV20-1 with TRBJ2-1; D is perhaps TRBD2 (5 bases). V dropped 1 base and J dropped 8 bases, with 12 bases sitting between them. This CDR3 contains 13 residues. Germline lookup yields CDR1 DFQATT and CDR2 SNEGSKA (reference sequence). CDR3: CSARGPGLDEQFF. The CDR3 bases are TGCAGTGCTAGAGGCCCTGGACTGGATGAGCAGTTCTTC.

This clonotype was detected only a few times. CDR3 in DNA: TGCGCCAGCAGTCCAAGTGGGCGGGCGCCGAAAAACATTCAGTACTTC. It translates to CASSPSGRAPKNIQYF. J is TRBJ2-4 and V is TRBV23-1; TRBD2 might be the D (5 bases). TRBV23-1 is marked as an open reading frame, function uncertain. V dropped 4 bases and J dropped 4 bases, with 17 bases sitting between them. The CDR3 loop spans 16 amino acids.

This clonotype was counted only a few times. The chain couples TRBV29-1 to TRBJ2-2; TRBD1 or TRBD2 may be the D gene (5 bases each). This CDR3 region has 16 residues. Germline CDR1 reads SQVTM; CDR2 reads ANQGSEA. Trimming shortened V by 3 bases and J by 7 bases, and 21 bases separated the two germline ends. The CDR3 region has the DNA TGCAGCGTTGACTTAGCGAATCCCTCACAGGACGGGGAGCTGTTTTTT. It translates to CSVDLANPSQDGELFF.

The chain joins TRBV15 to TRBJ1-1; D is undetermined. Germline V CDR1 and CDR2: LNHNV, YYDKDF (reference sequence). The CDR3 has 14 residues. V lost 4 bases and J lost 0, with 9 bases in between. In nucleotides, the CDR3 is TGTGCCACCAGCATAGGCACCGTGAACACTGAAGCTTTCTTT. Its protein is CATSIGTVNTEAFF.

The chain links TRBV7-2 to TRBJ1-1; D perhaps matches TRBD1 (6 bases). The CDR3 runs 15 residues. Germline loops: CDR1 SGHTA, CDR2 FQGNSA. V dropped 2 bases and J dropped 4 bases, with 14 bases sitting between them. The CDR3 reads CASSLYGQGITEAFF. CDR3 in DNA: TGTGCCAGCAGCTTATATGGGCAGGGGATCACTGAAGCTTTCTTT. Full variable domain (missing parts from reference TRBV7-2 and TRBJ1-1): GAGVSQSPSNKVTEKGKDVELRCDPISGHTALYWYRQSLGQGLEFLIYFQGNSAPDKSGLPSDRFSAERTGGSVSTLTIQRTQQEDSAVYLCASSLYGQGITEAFFGQGTRLTVV.

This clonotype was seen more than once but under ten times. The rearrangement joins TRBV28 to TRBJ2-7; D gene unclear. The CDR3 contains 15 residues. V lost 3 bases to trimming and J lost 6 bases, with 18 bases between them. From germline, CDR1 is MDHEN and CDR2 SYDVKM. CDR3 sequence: CASSFPAGGLREQYF. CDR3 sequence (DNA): TGTGCCAGCAGTTTTCCAGCAGGTGGGCTGCGCGAGCAGTACTTC. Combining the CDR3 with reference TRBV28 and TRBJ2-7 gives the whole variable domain DVKVTQSSRYLVKRTGEKVFLECVQDMDHENMFWYRQDPGLGLRLIYFSYDVKMKEKGDIPEGYSVSREKKERFSLILESASTNQTSMYLCASSFPAGGLREQYFGPGTRLTVT.

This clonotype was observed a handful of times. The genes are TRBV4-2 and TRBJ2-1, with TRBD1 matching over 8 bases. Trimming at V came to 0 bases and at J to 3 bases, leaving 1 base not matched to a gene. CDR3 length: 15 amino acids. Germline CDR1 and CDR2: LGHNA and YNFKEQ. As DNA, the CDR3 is TGTGCCAGCAGCCAAGAGGGGACAGGCTACAATGAGCAGTTCTTC. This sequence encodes CASSQEGTGYNEQFF.

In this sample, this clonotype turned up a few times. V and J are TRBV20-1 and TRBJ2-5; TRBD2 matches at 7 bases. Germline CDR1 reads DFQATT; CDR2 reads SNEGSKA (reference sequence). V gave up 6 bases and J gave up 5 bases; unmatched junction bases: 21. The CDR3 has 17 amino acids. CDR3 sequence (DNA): TGCAGTGCCAGCCGTCCAGCGGGACCTCCCCAAATGGAGACCCAGTACTTC. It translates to CSASRPAGPPQMETQYF.

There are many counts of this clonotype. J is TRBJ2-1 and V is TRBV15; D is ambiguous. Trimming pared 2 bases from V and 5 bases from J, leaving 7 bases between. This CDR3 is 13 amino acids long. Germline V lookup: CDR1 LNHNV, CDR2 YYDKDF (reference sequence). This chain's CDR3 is CATSRTDNNEQFF. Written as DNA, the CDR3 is TGTGCCACCAGCAGAACCGATAACAATGAGCAGTTCTTC.

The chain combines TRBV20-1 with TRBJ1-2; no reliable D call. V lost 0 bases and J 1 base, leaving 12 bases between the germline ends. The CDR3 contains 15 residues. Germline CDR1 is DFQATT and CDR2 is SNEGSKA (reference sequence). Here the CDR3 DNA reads TGCAGTGCTAGAGATTCCCTCCGGTATAACTATGGCTACACCTTC. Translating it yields CSARDSLRYNYGYTF.

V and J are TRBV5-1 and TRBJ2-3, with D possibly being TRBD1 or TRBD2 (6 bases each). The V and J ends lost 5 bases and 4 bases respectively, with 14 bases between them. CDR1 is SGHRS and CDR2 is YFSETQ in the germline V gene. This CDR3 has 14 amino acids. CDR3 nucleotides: TGCGCCAGCAGATCCCTCGGGGGCCCAGATACGCAGTATTTT. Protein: CASRSLGGPDTQYF.

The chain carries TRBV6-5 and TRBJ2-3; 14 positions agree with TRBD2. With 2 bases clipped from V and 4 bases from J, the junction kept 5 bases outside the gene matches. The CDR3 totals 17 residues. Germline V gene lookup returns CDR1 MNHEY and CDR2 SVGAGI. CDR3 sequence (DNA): TGTGCCAGCAGTTACCGCACGGGACTAGCGGGAGCAGATACGCAGTATTTT. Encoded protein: CASSYRTGLAGADTQYF.

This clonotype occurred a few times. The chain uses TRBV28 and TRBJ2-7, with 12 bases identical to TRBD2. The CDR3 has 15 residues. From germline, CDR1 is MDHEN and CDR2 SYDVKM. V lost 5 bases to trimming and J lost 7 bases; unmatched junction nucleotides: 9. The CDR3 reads CASSTPLLAGGEQYF. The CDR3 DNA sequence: TGTGCCAGCAGTACGCCCCTCCTAGCGGGAGGGGAGCAGTACTTC.